This T cell receptor (beta chain) was recovered during a study of CD8 T cells in ankylosing spondylitis. MiXCR, applied by TCRdb to the 5' RACE reads, yields one record per CDR3 protein. Of 250,000 to 350,000 distinct CDR3 sequences listed, about 19% are singletons. With regard to this clonotype: Its antigen is not identified.

Study observations and caveats: Typical of ankylosing spondylitis blood, it appeared, was a TCR beta motif of several highly homologous variants. Reportedly, disease-linked clones are significantly enriched in ankylosing spondylitis patients' matched synovial fluid. Relatively scarce in peripheral blood, disease-linked clones were CD8+.

The CDR3 length is 17 residues. The V gene's germline CDR1 is ENHRY and CDR2 SYGVKD. After removal of 0 bases from V and 3 bases from J, the junction contained 2 bases not matched to a gene. The chain couples TRBV10-3 to TRBJ2-3, with TRBD2 matching 14 bases. The TCR was taken from a male donor with ankylosing spondylitis or in good health (not recorded which). Sequencing was performed on blood, either unsorted or a sorted T cell fraction (not recorded which). CDR3 region: CAISESGLAGGTDTQYF. CDR3 coding DNA: TGTGCCATCAGTGAGTCCGGACTAGCGGGAGGAACAGATACGCAGTATTTT.